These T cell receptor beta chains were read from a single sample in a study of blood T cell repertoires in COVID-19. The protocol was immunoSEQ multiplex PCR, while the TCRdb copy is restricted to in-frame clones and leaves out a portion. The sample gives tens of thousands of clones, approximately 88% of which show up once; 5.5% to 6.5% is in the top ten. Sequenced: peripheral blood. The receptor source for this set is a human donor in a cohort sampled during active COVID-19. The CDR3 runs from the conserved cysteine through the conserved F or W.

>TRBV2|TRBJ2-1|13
CASGDTRYNEQFF
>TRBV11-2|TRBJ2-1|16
CASSLGRTSGRDEQFF
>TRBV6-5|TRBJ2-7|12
CASSYNAGEQYF
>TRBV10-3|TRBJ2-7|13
CAISDRGQDEQYF
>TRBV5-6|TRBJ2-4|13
CASSPRRGRIQYF
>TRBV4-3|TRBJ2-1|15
CASSQEGLAANEQFF
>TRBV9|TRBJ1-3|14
CASSGDRGGNTIYF
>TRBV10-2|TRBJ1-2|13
CASSGRGNYGYTF
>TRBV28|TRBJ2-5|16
CASSSPRGGRQETQYF
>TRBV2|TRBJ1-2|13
CASSEHSNYGYTF
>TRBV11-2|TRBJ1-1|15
CASSFRQGAYTEAFF
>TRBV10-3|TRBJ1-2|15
CAISEMAVTNYGYTF
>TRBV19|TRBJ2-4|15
CASSIVLLAKNIQYF
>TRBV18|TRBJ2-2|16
CASSPRAPENTGELFF
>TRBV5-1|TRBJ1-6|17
CASSGGPPGHYNSPLHF
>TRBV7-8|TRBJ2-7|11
CASSPSYEQYF
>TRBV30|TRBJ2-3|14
CACSWTGGADTQYF
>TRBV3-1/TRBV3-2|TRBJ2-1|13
CASSQDQGGVQFF
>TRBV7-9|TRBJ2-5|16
CASSFIGRGDQETQYF
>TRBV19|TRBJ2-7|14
CASSIGTGPYEQYF
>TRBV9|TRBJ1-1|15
CASGQDRGLVTEAFF
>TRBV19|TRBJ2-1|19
CASTYRTSGGPSSYNEQFF
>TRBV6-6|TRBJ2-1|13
CASSLVEGNLQFF
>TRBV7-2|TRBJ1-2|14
CASSSSEGQGGYTF
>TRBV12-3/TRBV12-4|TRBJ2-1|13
CASRGLAGGWQFF
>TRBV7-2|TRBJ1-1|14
CASSLVRVNTEAFF
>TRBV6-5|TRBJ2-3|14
CASSYSALADTQYF
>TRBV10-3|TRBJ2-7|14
CAISFETGVGEQYF
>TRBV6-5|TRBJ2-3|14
CASSDSAGTDTQYF
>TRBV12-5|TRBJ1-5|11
CASGLLEPQHF
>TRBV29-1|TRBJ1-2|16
CSVGPEMNSGAGGYTF
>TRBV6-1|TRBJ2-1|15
CASSSTGTSGNEQFF
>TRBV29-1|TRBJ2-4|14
CSVGSTRAKNIQYF
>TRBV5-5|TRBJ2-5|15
CASSRSRQGQETQYF
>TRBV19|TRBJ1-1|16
CASSPKGQRAGTEAFF
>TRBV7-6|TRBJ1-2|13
CASSLTTGDGYTF
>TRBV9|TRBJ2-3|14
CASSVGLSTDTQYF
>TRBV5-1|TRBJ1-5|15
CASSLGGISNQPQHF